What follows is one T cell receptor (beta chain) and its context. Its antigen remains unidentified. CDR3 length equals 16 residues. Germline values: CDR1 MNHNS, CDR2 SASEGT. V was shortened by 2 bases and J by 7 bases, with 18 bases between the two germline ends. The sample comes from a study of shared clonotypes between healthy human individuals. Whole-study results and caveats: Unshared clonotypes carried lower generation probabilities than those common to all four donors.

Sequencing was performed with immunoSEQ multiplex PCR; in TCRdb, only in-frame clones are kept and a portion is missing. Of approximately 88,000 clones listed, 60% to 75% are singletons. CD45RO+ cells went into CD8 memory alongside CCR7-negative CD45RA+ TemRA cells. The material sequenced was memory CD8+ T cells sorted from blood. The subset here: CD45RO+ cells pooled with CCR7-negative TemRA cells. This chain links TRBV6-1 with TRBJ1-5, with TRBD1 as a possible D gene (5 bases). This TCR was recovered from a man younger than 40 in good health. The CDR3 DNA reads as TGTGCCAGCAGTGAACCGGGACGTCTCCAAAAACAGCCCCAGCATTTT. Translating it yields CASSEPGRLQKQPQHF.